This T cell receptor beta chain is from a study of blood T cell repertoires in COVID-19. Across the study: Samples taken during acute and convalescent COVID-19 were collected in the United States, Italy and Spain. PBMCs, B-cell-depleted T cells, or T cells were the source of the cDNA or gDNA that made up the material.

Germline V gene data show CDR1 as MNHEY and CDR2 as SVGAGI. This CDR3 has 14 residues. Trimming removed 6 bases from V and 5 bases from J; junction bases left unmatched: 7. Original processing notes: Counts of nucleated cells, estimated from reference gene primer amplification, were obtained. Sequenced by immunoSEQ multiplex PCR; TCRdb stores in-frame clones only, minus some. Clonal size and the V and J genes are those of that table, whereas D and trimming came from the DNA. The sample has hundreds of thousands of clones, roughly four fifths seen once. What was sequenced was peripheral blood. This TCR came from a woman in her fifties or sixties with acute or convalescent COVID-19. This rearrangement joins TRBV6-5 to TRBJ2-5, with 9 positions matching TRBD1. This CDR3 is CASRITGGGETQYF. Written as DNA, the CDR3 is TGTGCCAGCAGAATTACAGGGGGCGGGGAGACCCAGTACTTC.